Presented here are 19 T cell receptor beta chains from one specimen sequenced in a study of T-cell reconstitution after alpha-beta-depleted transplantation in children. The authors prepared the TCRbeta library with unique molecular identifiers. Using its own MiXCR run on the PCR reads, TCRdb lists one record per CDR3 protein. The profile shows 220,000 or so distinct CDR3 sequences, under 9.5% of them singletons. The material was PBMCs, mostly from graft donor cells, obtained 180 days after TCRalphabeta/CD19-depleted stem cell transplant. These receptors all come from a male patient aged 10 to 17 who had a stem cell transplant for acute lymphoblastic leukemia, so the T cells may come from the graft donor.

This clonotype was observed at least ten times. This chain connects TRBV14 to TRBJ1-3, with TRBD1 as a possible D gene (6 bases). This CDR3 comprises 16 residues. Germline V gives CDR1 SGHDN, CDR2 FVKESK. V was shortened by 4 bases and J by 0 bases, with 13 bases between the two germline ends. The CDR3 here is CASSPYPTGSGNTIYF. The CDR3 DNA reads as TGTGCCAGCAGCCCTTACCCGACAGGCTCTGGAAACACCATATATTTT.

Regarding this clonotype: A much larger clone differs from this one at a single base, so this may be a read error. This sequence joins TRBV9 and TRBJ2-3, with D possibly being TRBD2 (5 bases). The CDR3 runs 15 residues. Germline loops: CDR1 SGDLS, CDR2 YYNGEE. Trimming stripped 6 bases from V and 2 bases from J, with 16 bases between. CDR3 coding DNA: TGTGCCAGCAACGGACGGGGAATTACCACAGATACGCAGTATTTT. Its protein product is CASNGRGITTDTQYF.

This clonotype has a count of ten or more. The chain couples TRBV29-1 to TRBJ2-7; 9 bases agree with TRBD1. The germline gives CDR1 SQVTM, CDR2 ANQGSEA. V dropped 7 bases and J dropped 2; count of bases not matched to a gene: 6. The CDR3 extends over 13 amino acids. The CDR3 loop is CSALGDRAYEQYF. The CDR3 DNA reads TGCAGCGCTTTAGGGGACAGGGCCTACGAGCAGTACTTC.

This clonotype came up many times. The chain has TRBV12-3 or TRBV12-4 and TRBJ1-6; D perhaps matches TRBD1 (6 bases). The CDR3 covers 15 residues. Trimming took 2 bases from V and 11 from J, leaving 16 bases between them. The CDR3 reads CASSLRGPQGPPLHF. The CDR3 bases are TGTGCCAGCAGTTTAAGAGGGCCACAGGGTCCACCCCTCCACTTT.

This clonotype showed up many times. The CDR3 region is CASSPWGRARTSGANVLTF. The CDR3 DNA sequence: TGTGCCAGCTCCCCCTGGGGGAGGGCCCGGACCTCTGGGGCCAACGTCCTGACTTTC. The chain links TRBV18 to TRBJ2-6; 7 nucleotides line up with TRBD2. The V and J ends lost 6 bases and 0 bases, in that order; junction bases with no gene match: 14. Germline V gene data show CDR1 as KGHSH and CDR2 as LQKENI. There are 19 residues in the CDR3.

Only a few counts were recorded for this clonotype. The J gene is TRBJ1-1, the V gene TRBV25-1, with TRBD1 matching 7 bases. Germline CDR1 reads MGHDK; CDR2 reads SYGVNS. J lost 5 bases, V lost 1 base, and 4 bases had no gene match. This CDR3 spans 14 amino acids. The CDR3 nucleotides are TGTGCCAGCAGTGAATGGGAGGGGGCGACTGAAGCTTTCTTT. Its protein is CASSEWEGATEAFF.

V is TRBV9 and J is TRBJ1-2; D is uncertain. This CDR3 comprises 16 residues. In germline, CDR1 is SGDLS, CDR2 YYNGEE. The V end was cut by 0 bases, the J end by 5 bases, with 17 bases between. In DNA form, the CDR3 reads TGTGCCAGCAGCGTAGAGGCAGGCAGCGTTATTTATGGCTACACCTTC. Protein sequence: CASSVEAGSVIYGYTF.

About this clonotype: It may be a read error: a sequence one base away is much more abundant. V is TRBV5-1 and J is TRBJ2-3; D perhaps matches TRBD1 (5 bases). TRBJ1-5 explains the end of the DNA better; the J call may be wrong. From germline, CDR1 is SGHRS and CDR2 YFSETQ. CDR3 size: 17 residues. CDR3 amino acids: CASSFKGTSGPTDTQHF. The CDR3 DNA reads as TGCGCCAGCAGCTTCAAAGGGACTAGCGGCCCCACAGATACGCAGCATTTT.

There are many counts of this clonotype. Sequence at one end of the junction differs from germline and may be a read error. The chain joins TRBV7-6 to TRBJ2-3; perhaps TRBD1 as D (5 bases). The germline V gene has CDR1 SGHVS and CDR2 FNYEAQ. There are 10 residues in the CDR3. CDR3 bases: TGTGCCAGCAGGCGTAACCAGCAGGGTTTT. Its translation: CASRRNQQGF. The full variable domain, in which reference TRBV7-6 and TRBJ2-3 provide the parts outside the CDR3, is GAGVSQSPRYKVTKRGQDVALRCDPISGHVSLYWYRQALGQGPEFLTYFNYEAQQDKSGLPNDRFSAERPEGSISTLTIQRTEQRDSAMYRCASRRNQQGFGPGTRLTVL.

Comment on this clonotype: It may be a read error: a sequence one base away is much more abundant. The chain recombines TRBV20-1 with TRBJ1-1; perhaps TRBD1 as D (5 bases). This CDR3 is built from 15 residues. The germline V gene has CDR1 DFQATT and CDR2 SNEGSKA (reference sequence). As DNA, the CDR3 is TGCAGTGCTAGAGAGTTGGGACTTTTTAACACTGACGCTTTCTTT. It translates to CSARELGLFNTDAFF.

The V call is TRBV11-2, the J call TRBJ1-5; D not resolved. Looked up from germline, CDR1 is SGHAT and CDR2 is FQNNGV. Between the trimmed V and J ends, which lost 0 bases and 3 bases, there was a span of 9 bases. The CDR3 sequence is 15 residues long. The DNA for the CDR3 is TGTGCCAGCAGCTTAGATGGCGGGATCAATCAGCCCCAGCATTTT. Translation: CASSLDGGINQPQHF. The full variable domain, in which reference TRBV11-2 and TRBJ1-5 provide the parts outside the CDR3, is EAGVAQSPRYKIIEKRQSVAFWCNPISGHATLYWYQQILGQGPKLLIQFQNNGVVDDSQLPKDRFSAERLKGVDSTLKIQPAKLEDSAVYLCASSLDGGINQPQHFGDGTRLSIL.

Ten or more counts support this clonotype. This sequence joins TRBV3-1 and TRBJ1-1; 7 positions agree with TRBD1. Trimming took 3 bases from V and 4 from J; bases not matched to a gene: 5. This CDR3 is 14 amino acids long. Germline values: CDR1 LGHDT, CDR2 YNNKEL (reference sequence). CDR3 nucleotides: TGTGCCAGCAGCCAGGTAGACAGGGTCACTGAAGCTTTCTTT. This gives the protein CASSQVDRVTEAFF.

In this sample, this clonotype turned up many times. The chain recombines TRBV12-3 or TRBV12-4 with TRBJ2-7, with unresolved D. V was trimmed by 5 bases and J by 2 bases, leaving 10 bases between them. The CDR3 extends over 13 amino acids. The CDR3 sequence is CASSPAFAYEQYF. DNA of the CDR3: TGTGCCAGCAGTCCTGCATTCGCCTACGAGCAGTACTTC.

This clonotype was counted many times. CDR3 in DNA: TGTGCCAGCAGCCCTCAGGGGAGCTCTGGAAACACCATATATTTT. Its protein is CASSPQGSSGNTIYF. The chain employs TRBV9 and TRBJ1-3, with D maybe TRBD1 (6 bases). Trimming left V 4 bases short and J 0 bases short, with 11 bases between. Germline V CDR1 and CDR2: SGDLS, YYNGEE. CDR3 length: 15 residues.

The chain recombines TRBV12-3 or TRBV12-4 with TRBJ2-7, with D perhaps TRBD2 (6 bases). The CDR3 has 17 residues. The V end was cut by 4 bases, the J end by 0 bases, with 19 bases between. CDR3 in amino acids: CASSSRGLAPSSYEQYF. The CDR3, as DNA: TGTGCCAGCAGTTCTCGGGGACTGGCCCCAAGCTCCTACGAGCAGTACTTC.

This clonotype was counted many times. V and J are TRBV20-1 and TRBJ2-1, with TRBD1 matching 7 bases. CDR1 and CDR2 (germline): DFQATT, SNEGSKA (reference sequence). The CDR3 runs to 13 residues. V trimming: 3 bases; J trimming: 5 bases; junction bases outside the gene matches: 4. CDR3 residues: CSASGQGDNEQFF. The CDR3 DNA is TGCAGTGCTAGTGGCCAGGGGGACAATGAGCAGTTCTTC.

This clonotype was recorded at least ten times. The CDR3 DNA follows: TGCAGTGCTTATGGACAGGGGAACACTGAAGCTTTCTTT. Its protein product is CSAYGQGNTEAFF. The J gene is TRBJ1-1, the V gene TRBV20-1, with 8 nucleotides matching TRBD1. Germline CDR1 and CDR2: DFQATT and SNEGSKA (reference sequence). V dropped 5 bases and J dropped 1; count of bases not matched to a gene: 3. This CDR3 spans 13 amino acids.

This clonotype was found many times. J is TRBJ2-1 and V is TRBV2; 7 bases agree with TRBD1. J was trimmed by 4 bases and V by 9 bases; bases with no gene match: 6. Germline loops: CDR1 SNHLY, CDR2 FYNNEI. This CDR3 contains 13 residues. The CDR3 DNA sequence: TGTGCCAGAGGGACAGTTTTTTACAATGAGCAGTTCTTC. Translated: CARGTVFYNEQFF.

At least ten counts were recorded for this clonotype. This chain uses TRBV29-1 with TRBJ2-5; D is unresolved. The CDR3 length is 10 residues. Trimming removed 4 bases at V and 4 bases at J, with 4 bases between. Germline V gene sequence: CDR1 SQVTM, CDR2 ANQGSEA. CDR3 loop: CSVGLETQYF. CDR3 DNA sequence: TGCAGCGTTGGCCTAGAGACCCAGTACTTC.